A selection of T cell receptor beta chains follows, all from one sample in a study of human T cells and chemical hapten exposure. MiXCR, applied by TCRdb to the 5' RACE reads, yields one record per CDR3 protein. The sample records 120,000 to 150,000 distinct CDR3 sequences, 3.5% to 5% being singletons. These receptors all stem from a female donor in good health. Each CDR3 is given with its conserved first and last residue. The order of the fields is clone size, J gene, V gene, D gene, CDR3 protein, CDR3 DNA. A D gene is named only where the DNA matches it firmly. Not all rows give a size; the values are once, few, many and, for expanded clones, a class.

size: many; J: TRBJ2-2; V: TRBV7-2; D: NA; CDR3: CASSRPSRELFF; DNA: TGTGCCAGCAGTCGCCCATCTAGGGAGCTGTTTTTT
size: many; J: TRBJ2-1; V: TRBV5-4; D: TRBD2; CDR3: CASSLAAGGSYNEQFF; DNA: TGTGCCAGCAGCTTGGCGGCGGGGGGTTCCTACAATGAGCAGTTCTTC
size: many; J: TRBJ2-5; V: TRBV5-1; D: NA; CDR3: CASSFTARVQETQYF; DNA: TGCGCCAGCAGCTTCACCGCAAGAGTTCAAGAGACCCAGTACTTC
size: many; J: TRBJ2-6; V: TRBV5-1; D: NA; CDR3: CASSVNPGANVLTF; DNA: TGCGCCAGCAGCGTCAATCCTGGGGCCAACGTCCTGACTTTC
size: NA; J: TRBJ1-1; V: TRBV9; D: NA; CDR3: CASSANPDPLGEAFF; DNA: TGTGCCAGCAGCGCGAACCCGGACCCCCTGGGGGAAGCTTTCTTT
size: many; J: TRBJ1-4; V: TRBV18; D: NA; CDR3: CASSIQGTNEKLFF; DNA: TGTGCCAGCTCGATTCAGGGAACTAATGAAAAACTGTTTTTT
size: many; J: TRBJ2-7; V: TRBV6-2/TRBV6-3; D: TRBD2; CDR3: CASSFGLAGSYEQYF; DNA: TGTGCCAGCAGTTTCGGGCTAGCGGGCTCCTACGAGCAGTACTTC
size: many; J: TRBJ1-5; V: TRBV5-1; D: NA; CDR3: CASRETYSNQPQHF; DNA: TGCGCCAGCAGGGAAACCTATAGCAATCAGCCCCAGCATTTT
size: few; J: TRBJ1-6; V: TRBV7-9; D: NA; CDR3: CASSLGGVDSSPLHF; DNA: TGTGCCAGCAGCTTAGGGGGGGTCGATAGCTCACCCCTCCACTTT
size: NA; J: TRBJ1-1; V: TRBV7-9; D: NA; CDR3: CASSPGTRRNTEAFF; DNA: TGTGCCAGCAGCCCGGGGACGCGGAGGAACACTGAAGCTTTCTTT
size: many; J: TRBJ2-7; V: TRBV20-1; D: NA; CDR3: CSAGQNYEQYF; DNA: TGCAGTGCTGGACAGAACTACGAGCAGTACTTC
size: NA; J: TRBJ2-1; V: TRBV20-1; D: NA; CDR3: CSAKDHEQFF; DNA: TGCAGTGCAAAAGACCATGAGCAGTTCTTC
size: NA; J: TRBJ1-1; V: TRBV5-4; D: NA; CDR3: CASSLAGGRGRNTEAFF; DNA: TGTGCCAGCAGCTTGGCGGGTGGAAGAGGAAGGAACACTGAAGCTTTCTTT
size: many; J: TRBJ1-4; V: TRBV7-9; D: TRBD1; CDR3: CASSLPTGSDEKLFF; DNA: TGTGCCAGCAGCTTACCGACAGGGAGTGATGAAAAACTGTTTTTT
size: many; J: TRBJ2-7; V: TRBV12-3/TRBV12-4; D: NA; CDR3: CASSWGREQYF; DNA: TGTGCCAGCAGTTGGGGGCGGGAGCAGTACTTC
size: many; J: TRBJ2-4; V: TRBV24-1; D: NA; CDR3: CATSVSQAGSGDIQYF; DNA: TGTGCCACCAGTGTCTCCCAAGCCGGGAGCGGAGACATTCAGTACTTC
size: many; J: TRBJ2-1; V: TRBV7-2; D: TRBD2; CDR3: CASSSPRGGRGGEQFF; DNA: TGTGCCAGCAGCTCGCCCCGCGGGGGACGGGGGGGTGAGCAGTTCTTC
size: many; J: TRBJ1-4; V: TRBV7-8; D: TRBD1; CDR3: CASSPNRDSFMKLFF; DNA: TGTGCCAGCAGCCCAAACCGGGACAGTTTTATGAAACTGTTTTTT
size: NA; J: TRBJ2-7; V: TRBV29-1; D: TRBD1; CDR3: CSVVGTGGPYEQYF; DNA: TGCAGCGTAGTCGGGACAGGCGGTCCCTACGAGCAGTACTTC
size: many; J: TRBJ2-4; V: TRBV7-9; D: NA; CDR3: CASRPPTQGNIQYF; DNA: TGTGCCAGCAGACCCCCCACCCAGGGCAACATTCAGTACTTC
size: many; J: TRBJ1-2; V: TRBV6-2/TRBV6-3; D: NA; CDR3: CATAASVYGYTF; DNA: TGTGCCACCGCAGCGTCGGTTTATGGCTACACCTTC
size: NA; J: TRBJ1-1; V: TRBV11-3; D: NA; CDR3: CASSLQVNTEAFF; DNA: TGTGCCAGCAGCTTACAGGTGAACACTGAAGCTTTCTTT
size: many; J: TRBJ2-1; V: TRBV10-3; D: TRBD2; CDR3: CAINPRASGALEQFF; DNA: TGTGCCATCAACCCCCGGGCTAGCGGGGCCCTTGAGCAGTTCTTC
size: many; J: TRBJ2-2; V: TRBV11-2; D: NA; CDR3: CASSLPNRQLFF; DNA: TGTGCCAGCAGCTTACCCAACCGTCAGCTGTTTTTT
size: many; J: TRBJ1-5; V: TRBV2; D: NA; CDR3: CAAARESNQPQHF; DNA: TGTGCCGCCGCCCGGGAGAGCAATCAGCCCCAGCATTTT
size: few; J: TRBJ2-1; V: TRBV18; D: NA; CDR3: CASSPGRYNEQFF; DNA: TGTGCCAGCTCACCGGGAAGATACAATGAGCAGTTCTTC
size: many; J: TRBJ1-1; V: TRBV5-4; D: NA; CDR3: CASSTIMNTEAFF; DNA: TGTGCCAGCAGCACCATAATGAACACTGAAGCTTTCTTT
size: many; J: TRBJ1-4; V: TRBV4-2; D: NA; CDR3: CASSQILTGSNNEKLFF; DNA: TGTGCCAGCAGCCAAATCCTAACGGGAAGTAATAATGAAAAACTGTTTTTT
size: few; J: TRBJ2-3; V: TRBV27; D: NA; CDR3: CASSPIAGGTDTQYF; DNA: TGTGCCAGCAGTCCGATTGCGGGCGGCACAGATACGCAGTATTTT
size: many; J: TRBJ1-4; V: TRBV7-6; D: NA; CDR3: CASSPVGATNEKLFF; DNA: TGTGCCAGCAGCCCGGTCGGGGCAACTAATGAAAAACTGTTTTTT
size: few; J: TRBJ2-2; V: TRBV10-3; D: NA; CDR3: CATRGTTGELFF; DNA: TGTGCCACCCGCGGGACTACCGGGGAGCTGTTTTTT
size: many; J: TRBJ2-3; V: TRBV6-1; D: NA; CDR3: CASSAIDTQYF; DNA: TGTGCCAGCAGTGCCATAGATACGCAGTATTTT
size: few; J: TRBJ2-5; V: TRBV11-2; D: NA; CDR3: CASSWYWGETQYF; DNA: TGTGCCAGCAGCTGGTACTGGGGGGAGACCCAGTACTTC
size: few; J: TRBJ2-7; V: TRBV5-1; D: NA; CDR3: CASSPAGWRDEQYF; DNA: TGCGCCAGCAGCCCAGCAGGGTGGCGCGACGAGCAGTACTTC
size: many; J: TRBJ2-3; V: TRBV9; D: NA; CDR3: CASSVDRFTDTQYF; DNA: TGTGCCAGCAGCGTAGACAGATTCACAGATACGCAGTATTTT
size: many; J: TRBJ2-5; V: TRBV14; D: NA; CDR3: CASSQATLLETQYF; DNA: TGTGCCAGCAGCCAAGCGACCCTACTAGAGACCCAGTACTTC
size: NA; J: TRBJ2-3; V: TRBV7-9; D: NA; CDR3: CASSPPARADTQYF; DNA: TGTGCCAGCAGCCCCCCGGCGCGGGCAGATACGCAGTATTTT
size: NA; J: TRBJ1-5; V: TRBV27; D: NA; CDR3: CASKNWGNQPQHF; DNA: TGTGCCAGCAAAAATTGGGGGAATCAGCCCCAGCATTTT
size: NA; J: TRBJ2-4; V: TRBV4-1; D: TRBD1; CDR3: CASSHRQGARAKNIQYF; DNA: TGCGCCAGCAGCCATAGACAGGGGGCGAGAGCCAAAAACATTCAGTACTTC
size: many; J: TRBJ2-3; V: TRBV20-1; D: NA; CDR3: CSASAYSTSTDTQYF; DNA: TGCAGTGCTAGTGCCTATTCAACCAGCACAGATACGCAGTATTTT
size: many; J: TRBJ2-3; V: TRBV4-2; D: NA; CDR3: CASSQVSGLATTDTQYF; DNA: TGTGCCAGCAGCCAAGTCTCGGGGCTAGCGACCACAGATACGCAGTATTTT